This note documents a single T cell receptor (beta chain) sequence. Its antigen is not identified. This sample was included in a study of cytomegalovirus exposure and HLA in healthy donors. The wider study: Within the Caucasian-associated ancestry cluster were roughly 82% of the 350 to 400 genotyped donors.

Whole-study findings and limits: In a later analysis, TCR beta V- and J-gene trimming was associated with a missense DCLRE1C variant.

13 Jbeta primers and 60 Vbeta primers were used for the PCR. This table comes from immunoSEQ multiplex PCR, and its TCRdb copy is limited to in-frame clones, with some not included. Among about 130,000 clones listed, about 79% were seen once. Germline CDR1 reads KGHSH; CDR2 reads LQKENI. The CDR3 has 11 residues. The ends lost 3 bases at V and 8 bases at J; junction bases unmatched: 0. Material for sequencing was PBMCs. The chain combines TRBV18 with TRBJ1-1; 7 bases fit TRBD1. The TCR originated in a man in his fifties in good health and CMV-seronegative. This CDR3 reads CASSPTGEAFF. Here the CDR3 DNA reads TGTGCCAGCTCACCGACAGGGGAAGCTTTCTTT.